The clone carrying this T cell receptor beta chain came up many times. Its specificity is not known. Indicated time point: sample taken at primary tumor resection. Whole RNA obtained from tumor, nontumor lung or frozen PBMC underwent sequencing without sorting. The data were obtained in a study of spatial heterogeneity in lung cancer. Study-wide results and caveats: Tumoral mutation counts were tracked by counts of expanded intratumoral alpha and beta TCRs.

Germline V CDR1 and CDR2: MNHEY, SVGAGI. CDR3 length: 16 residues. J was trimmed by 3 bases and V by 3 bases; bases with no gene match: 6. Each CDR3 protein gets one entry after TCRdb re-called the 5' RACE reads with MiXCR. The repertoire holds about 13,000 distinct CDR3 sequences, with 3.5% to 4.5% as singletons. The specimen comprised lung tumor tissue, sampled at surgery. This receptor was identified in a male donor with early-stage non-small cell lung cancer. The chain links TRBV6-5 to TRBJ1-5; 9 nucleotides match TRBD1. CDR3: CASSYGQGRPNQPQHF. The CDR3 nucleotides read TGTGCCAGCAGTTATGGACAGGGGAGGCCCAATCAGCCCCAGCATTTT.